This T cell receptor (beta chain) emerged from a study of T cells in Graves' hyperthyroidism and ophthalmopathy. Study findings and constraints: Most thyroid clonotypes that were expanded above 0.001 also turned up in blood.

It was RNA transcripts that yielded the amplified TCR beta CDR3 regions. TCR CDR3 regions were first amplified by RT-PCR with HTBI primers. A single record per CDR3 protein comes from TCRdb applying MiXCR to the multiplex PCR reads. The data show about 290,000 distinct CDR3 sequences, with about an eighth seen just once and roughly 7.9% held by the top ten. Researchers defined stable Graves' hyperthyroidism as no ophthalmopathy progression within 18 months. These patients, aged 18 to 65, had recently diagnosed hyperthyroidism lasting under 2 months. Germline-derived CDR1 and CDR2 are MNHNY and SVGAGI (reference sequence). Trimming took 0 bases from V and 4 from J, leaving 7 bases between them. This CDR3 is 15 amino acids long. With respect to this clonotype: Its target is not known.

Input material: blood. The chain has TRBV6-6 and TRBJ2-6; D might be TRBD1 (5 bases). The receptor was derived from a woman in her 40s with Graves' hyperthyroidism. As DNA, the CDR3 is TGTGCCAGCAGTTACTCAGGGGTCGGGGCCAACGTCCTGACTTTC. Its protein is CASSYSGVGANVLTF.